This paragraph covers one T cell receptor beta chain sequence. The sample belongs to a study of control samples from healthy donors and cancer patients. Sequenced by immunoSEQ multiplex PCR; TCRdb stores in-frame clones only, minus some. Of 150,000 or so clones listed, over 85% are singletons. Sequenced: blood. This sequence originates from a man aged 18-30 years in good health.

CDR3 in DNA: TGTGCCAGCAGCTTAACGGGGACTAGCGGGTTGAACACCGGGGAGCTGTTTTTT. It is translated as CASSLTGTSGLNTGELFF. The genes are TRBV7-3 and TRBJ2-2; 12 bases line up with TRBD2. The CDR3 is 18 residues long. The V and J ends lost 0 bases and 1 base, in that order; junction bases with no gene match: 3. Germline values: CDR1 SGHTA, CDR2 FQGTGA.